Each of the 6 T cell receptor beta chains below was sequenced from the same sample in a study of blood T cells in healthy people across ages. Next came a second PCR, run for about 6 to 12 cycles, which used a sample-barcoded 5' primer along with a J-beta primer mix. One entry per CDR3 protein results from TCRdb running MiXCR on the 5' RACE reads. In the table there are over a million distinct CDR3 sequences, 45% of which are singletons. The sample comprised blood. The receptor set was obtained from a woman between 55 and 75 years old in good health.

This clonotype was counted many times. The genes are TRBV6-5 and TRBJ2-4; D not resolved. CDR1 and CDR2 from the germline V gene are MNHEY and SVGAGI. The germline V and J ends were trimmed by 6 bases and 0 bases, with 6 bases remaining between them. The CDR3 is made up of 13 amino acids. For the CDR3, the DNA is TGTGCCAGCAGGGAGCAAGCCAAAAACATTCAGTACTTC. Its translation is CASREQAKNIQYF.

In its sample, this clonotype was seen a few times. V usage is TRBV2 and J usage is TRBJ2-6; 7 bases are a match to TRBD2. Germline V gene data show CDR1 as SNHLY and CDR2 as FYNNEI. Trimming cost V 6 bases and J 4 bases; bases outside gene matches: 6. The CDR3 sequence is 15 residues long. The CDR3 protein is CASSTTAGGANVLTF. CDR3 DNA sequence: TGTGCCAGCAGCACTACAGCGGGGGGGGCCAACGTCCTGACTTTC.

This clonotype came up a few times. CDR3 DNA sequence: TGCAGTGCTCCTAAGGGTATCTACGAGCAGTACTTC. This translates into CSAPKGIYEQYF. The rearrangement joins TRBV20-1 to TRBJ2-7; D unresolved. Trimming stripped 5 bases from V and 3 bases from J, with 11 bases between. The CDR3 covers 12 residues. Germline assignment: CDR1 DFQATT and CDR2 SNEGSKA (reference sequence).

The CDR3 DNA follows: TGCAGTGCTAAGGAGGGCAGGGCTAGCAATCAGCCCCAGCATTTT. It codes for CSAKEGRASNQPQHF. The chain links TRBV20-1 to TRBJ1-5; D possibly corresponds to TRBD1 (5 bases). Germline V CDR1 and CDR2: DFQATT, SNEGSKA (reference sequence). The V gene lost 4 bases and the J gene lost 0 bases, with 13 bases spanning the gap. The CDR3 sequence is 15 residues long.

This rearrangement joins TRBV7-7 to TRBJ2-1, with D perhaps TRBD2 (5 bases). This CDR3 is built from 15 residues. Trimming cost V 1 base and J 8 bases, with 15 bases left between them. CDR1 SSHAT and CDR2 FNYEAQ come from the germline V gene (reference sequence). The CDR3 DNA follows: TGTGCCAGCAGCTTAGGTGGGAGAGTCCAAGATGAGCAGTTCTTC. This gives the protein CASSLGGRVQDEQFF. The variable domain in full, with the rest retrieved from reference TRBV7-7 and TRBJ2-1, is GAGVSQSPRYKVTKRGQDVTLRCDPISSHATLYWYQQALGQGPEFLTYFNYEAQPDKSGLPSDRFSAERPEGSISTLTIQRTEQRDSAMYRCASSLGGRVQDEQFFGPGTRLTVL.

This clonotype showed up just a few times. CDR3 nucleotides: TGTGCCAGCAGTTCCCCCTTGGGAGGGTTCGAAGAGACCCAGTACTTC. It codes for CASSSPLGGFEETQYF. V usage is TRBV28 and J usage is TRBJ2-5, with TRBD2 matching 7 bases. Trimming at V came to 4 bases and at J to 3 bases, leaving 11 bases not matched to a gene. Germline V gene lookup returns CDR1 MDHEN and CDR2 SYDVKM. This CDR3 spans 16 amino acids. The whole variable domain, filled in from reference TRBV28 and TRBJ2-5, reads DVKVTQSSRYLVKRTGEKVFLECVQDMDHENMFWYRQDPGLGLRLIYFSYDVKMKEKGDIPEGYSVSREKKERFSLILESASTNQTSMYLCASSSPLGGFEETQYFGPGTRLLVL.